This is a list of T cell receptor beta chains from one sample in a study of blood T cell repertoires in COVID-19. The method was immunoSEQ multiplex PCR; TCRdb's version includes in-frame clones alone and lacks a portion of them. The table lists 200,000 or so clones, just under 85% of them singletons. The specimen sequenced was peripheral blood. All receptors derive from a man aged 60-69 years with COVID-19, enrolled during active disease. Each CDR3 is given with its conserved first and last residue. The order of the fields is CDR3 protein, V gene, clone size, D gene. The D gene is left open where the match is weak. A clone size is listed for some rows: how often the clone was seen (once, few, many), or a class if it is expanded.

CASSNRGPPQETQYF | TRBV18 | NA | TRBD1
CASGFLDSRGYTF | TRBV12-5 | NA | NA
CASTDFAGAGSGELFF | TRBV7-6 | once | NA
CASTLVPAGAKNIQYF | TRBV3-1/TRBV3-2 | NA | NA
CASSSLRDRSMNTEAFF | TRBV13 | NA | TRBD1
CASSPTSGSYEQYF | TRBV5-1 | NA | TRBD2
CASSQTGLSSYEQYF | TRBV3-1/TRBV3-2 | NA | NA
CASSEFGGRNSPLHF | TRBV6-1 | NA | NA
CASSEIGGAFNEKLFF | TRBV25-1 | NA | NA
CASSGQVFNEQYF | TRBV11-2 | NA | TRBD1
CASSQDPRASGNTIYF | TRBV4-1 | few | NA
CASSLGTGAPQLYEQYF | TRBV7-2 | NA | TRBD1
CASGRGGNEKLFF | TRBV12-3/TRBV12-4 | NA | NA
CASSITGQGGDTQYF | TRBV7-9 | NA | TRBD1
CASSAPGQGFLQFF | TRBV28 | once | TRBD1
CASMRPAGYEQFF | TRBV10-2 | NA | NA
CAISETTGEDYGYTF | TRBV10-3 | NA | TRBD1
CASSDDRVGQETQYF | TRBV2 | NA | TRBD1
CASSSFFSGSTEAFF | TRBV5-5 | NA | NA
CASSPGLGYTF | TRBV12-3/TRBV12-4 | NA | NA
CASSLPTENYGYTF | TRBV14 | few | NA
CASSQIAGGGNEQFF | TRBV4-1 | NA | TRBD2
CASSPRTGGTEAFF | TRBV7-9 | once | TRBD1
CASSWDMFNQPQHF | TRBV6-5 | NA | NA
CASSNRDRGRETQYF | TRBV9 | NA | TRBD1
CASSITGRGTEAFF | TRBV19 | NA | NA
CAWSIAGYTRNTIYF | TRBV30 | NA | NA
CASDRGMGNTGELFF | TRBV9 | NA | NA
CASTLNRASYEQYF | TRBV2 | NA | NA
CASNRQGSEKLFF | TRBV27 | NA | TRBD1
CAISESKGAGNEKLFF | TRBV10-3 | few | TRBD1
CATSRGQSHQPQHF | TRBV15 | NA | NA
CASSQALAGGPVGSYEQYF | TRBV4-2 | NA | TRBD2
CASSFRLAGGETQYF | TRBV7-9 | NA | TRBD2
CASSYSGTGSYEQYF | TRBV6-5 | NA | TRBD1
CASSQGAKKNYGYTF | TRBV16 | NA | NA
CASSSQQDYGYTF | TRBV5-5 | NA | NA
CASSFSGLAGGYEQYF | TRBV27 | NA | TRBD2
CASSHSDGAGANVLTF | TRBV7-6 | NA | NA
CASSLGQGWGTQYF | TRBV5-6 | NA | TRBD1
CASSLRGTEAFF | TRBV5-4 | NA | NA
CASSLSDEAFF | TRBV5-1 | NA | NA
CASSLRRGPTEAFF | TRBV5-5 | NA | NA
CASSSQLAGGQETQYF | TRBV7-2 | NA | TRBD2
CASSFEGNQPQHF | TRBV3-1/TRBV3-2 | NA | NA
CASSDSPGQGALGYTF | TRBV7-9 | NA | TRBD1
CASSLYREAFF | TRBV28 | NA | NA
CASSPTLKDRRNSRNQPQHF | TRBV10-2 | NA | NA
CASGQGALF | TRBV7-9 | few | TRBD1